Listed here are 18 T cell receptor beta chains from one sample, sequenced in a study of T-cell memory formation after mild COVID-19. MiXCR was run by TCRdb on the 5' RACE reads, yielding one entry per CDR3 protein. The sample carries approximately 300,000 distinct CDR3 sequences, over 7% recorded once. Sequenced input: PBMCs or a T cell subset sorted from them (not recorded which). These receptors came from a man in his late teens or twenties who had mild COVID-19 (a few samples of this study predate the infection). Cell type and time point are not known.

The rearrangement links TRBV6-2 or TRBV6-3 to TRBJ1-5, with D hard to call. The germline V gene encodes CDR1 MNHEY and CDR2 SVGEGT. CDR3 size: 13 residues. Deletions cut 5 bases from V and 6 bases from J, with 11 bases between. The CDR3 DNA is TGTGCCAGCAGTCCTCCTCGTGTTCAGCCCCAGCATTTT. Translating gives CASSPPRVQPQHF.

This clonotype was counted only a few times. The chain employs TRBV20-1 and TRBJ2-1, with 7 bases aligning to TRBD2. Germline CDR1 reads DFQATT; CDR2 reads SNEGSKA (reference sequence). The ends lost 6 bases at V and 7 bases at J; junction bases unmatched: 3. This CDR3 contains 11 residues. The CDR3 spells CSAGGVNEQFF. CDR3 nucleotide sequence: TGCAGTGCGGGGGGGGTGAATGAGCAGTTCTTC.

The chain recombines TRBV7-9 with TRBJ2-5; 8 nucleotides line up with TRBD2. The trim removed 3 bases at V and 4 bases at J, leaving 13 bases unmatched. The CDR3 has 17 amino acids. From germline, CDR1 is SEHNR and CDR2 FQNEAQ (reference sequence). CDR3 sequence reads: CASSLTAGGRKGETQYF. In DNA, the CDR3 is TGTGCCAGCAGCTTGACGGCGGGGGGCCGGAAGGGAGAGACCCAGTACTTC.

This clonotype came up a few times. The rearrangement uses TRBV20-1 and TRBJ2-2; TRBD2 matches at 10 bases. CDR3 length: 16 residues. V lost 0 bases, J lost 2 bases, and 3 bases stayed unmatched. The germline V gene has CDR1 DFQATT and CDR2 SNEGSKA (reference sequence). CDR3 amino acids: CSARDQRGGNTGELFF. The CDR3 nucleotides read TGCAGTGCTAGAGACCAGCGGGGGGGAAACACCGGGGAGCTGTTTTTT.

This clonotype was observed a handful of times. The gene calls are TRBV7-2 and TRBJ1-4; 8 bases line up with TRBD1. After removal of 5 bases from V and 1 base from J, the junction contained 6 bases not matched to a gene. CDR3 size: 16 residues. Germline V gives CDR1 SGHTA, CDR2 FQGNSA. CDR3 nucleotide sequence: TGTGCCAGCAGCCGACAGGGGCCCCTAACTAATGAAAAACTGTTTTTT. Translated, it gives CASSRQGPLTNEKLFF.

This clonotype has at least ten counts. The gene calls are TRBV7-9 and TRBJ1-5; no firm D call. The CDR3 runs 13 residues. Germline V gene sequence: CDR1 SEHNR, CDR2 FQNEAQ (reference sequence). V was trimmed by 1 base and J by 7 bases, leaving 8 bases between them. CDR3 in amino acids: CASSLDGSQPQHF. CDR3 nucleotide sequence: TGTGCCAGCAGCTTAGATGGCTCCCAGCCCCAGCATTTT.

CDR3 sequence reads: CASSLTQGASYGYTF. In DNA, the CDR3 is TGTGCCAGCAGCTTAACGCAGGGGGCGAGCTATGGCTACACCTTC. The genes are TRBV7-9 and TRBJ1-2, with TRBD1 identical over 8 bases. Germline V lookup: CDR1 SEHNR, CDR2 FQNEAQ (reference sequence). This CDR3 contains 15 residues. Trimming cost V 2 bases and J 4 bases; bases outside gene matches: 6.

The V and J genes are TRBV4-2 and TRBJ2-3; TRBD1 aligns across 7 bases. There are 16 residues in the CDR3. V lost 5 bases, J lost 0 bases, and 8 bases stayed unmatched. CDR1 is LGHNA, CDR2 YNFKEQ, per germline. CDR3: CASSTRQGPSTDTQYF. The CDR3 region has the DNA TGTGCCAGCAGCACCCGACAGGGCCCTAGCACAGATACGCAGTATTTT.

The chain combines TRBV24-1 with TRBJ2-2, with 8 bases that match TRBD2. The CDR3 totals 16 residues. The germline V gene has CDR1 KGHDR and CDR2 SFDVKD. Unmatched junction bases numbered 9, after V lost 7 bases and J lost 3 bases. The CDR3 loop reads CATSSRGGVDTGELFF. The CDR3, as DNA: TGTGCCACCAGCTCCCGGGGGGGGGTCGACACCGGGGAGCTGTTTTTT.

The chain uses TRBV20-1 and TRBJ2-4; 8 bases align to TRBD1. With V trimmed by 2 bases and J by 7 bases, 10 bases remained unmatched. Germline CDR1 and CDR2: DFQATT and SNEGSKA (reference sequence). This CDR3 comprises 15 residues. CDR3 residues: CSARPRQGTRNIQYF. The CDR3 nucleotides read TGCAGTGCTAGACCCAGACAGGGGACGAGGAACATTCAGTACTTC.

This clonotype was counted only a few times. CDR3 nucleotide sequence: TGTGCCAGCAGGCAGGCAGGAGAGCGGTACGAGCAGTACGTC. Its translation is CASRQAGERYEQYV. V is TRBV28 and J is TRBJ2-7; D perhaps matches TRBD2 (5 bases). The CDR3 runs 14 residues. Per the germline V gene, CDR1 is MDHEN and CDR2 is SYDVKM. Trimming took off 6 bases at V and 4 bases at J, with 16 bases between the two ends.

V gene TRBV6-1 combines with J gene TRBJ2-3; TRBD2 agrees at 8 bases. J lost 5 bases, V lost 6 bases, and 7 bases had no gene match. Germline assignment: CDR1 MNHNS and CDR2 SASEGT. This CDR3 has 14 amino acids. In nucleotides, the CDR3 is TGTGCCAGCAGATCGGGGGGGCCGGGAGATACGCAGTATTTT. Its protein product is CASRSGGPGDTQYF.

In DNA form, the CDR3 reads TGCGCCAGCAGCCAGTATAACGGTTACGAGCAGTACGTC. Its translation is CASSQYNGYEQYV. The chain is built from TRBV4-1 and TRBJ2-7; D is unresolved. CDR1 and CDR2 from the germline V gene are MGHRA and YSYEKL. The CDR3 totals 13 residues. V was clipped by 3 bases and J by 4 bases, with 10 bases between them.

V and J are TRBV4-3 and TRBJ2-5; 9 bases match TRBD2. Germline V CDR1 and CDR2: LGHNA, YSLEER. Trimming cost V 4 bases and J 5 bases; bases outside gene matches: 11. The CDR3 totals 16 residues. CDR3 residues: CASSPDAAGGPETQYF. The CDR3 DNA reads as TGCGCCAGCAGCCCCGACGCGGCGGGGGGGCCGGAGACCCAGTACTTC.

In this sample, this clonotype turned up a few times. The chain joins TRBV3-1 to TRBJ1-2; TRBD1 might be the D (5 bases). From germline, CDR1 is LGHDT and CDR2 YNNKEL (reference sequence). Deletions cut 2 bases from V and 4 bases from J, with 14 bases between. The CDR3 is 15 amino acids. The CDR3 sequence is CASSQPQPGIYGYTF. CDR3 DNA sequence: TGTGCCAGCAGCCAACCACAACCAGGGATCTATGGCTACACCTTC.

This clonotype was observed a handful of times. The chain recombines TRBV12-3 or TRBV12-4 with TRBJ1-2, with a weak D call TRBD1 (5 bases). The CDR3 loop spans 14 amino acids. With 5 bases removed from V and 5 bases from J, the gap between germline ends came to 15 bases. CDR3 region: CASSHGAARYGYTF. In DNA form, the CDR3 reads TGTGCCAGCAGTCACGGGGCCGCTAGATATGGCTACACCTTC.

This clonotype was observed a handful of times. The chain uses TRBV12-3 or TRBV12-4 and TRBJ2-3; 9 bases are shared with TRBD1. Trimming at V came to 4 bases and at J to 7 bases, leaving 15 bases not matched to a gene. There are 17 residues in the CDR3. CDR3 nucleotide sequence: TGTGCCAGCAGTTACCGGGGGACAGGGATGTTCGGGCATACGCAGTATTTT. Its translation: CASSYRGTGMFGHTQYF.

V usage is TRBV5-6 and J usage is TRBJ2-5; a weak D match, TRBD1 (5 bases). Germline CDR1 reads SGHDT; CDR2 reads YYEEEE. The V gene lost 6 bases and the J gene lost 5 bases, with 17 bases spanning the gap. CDR3 length: 14 amino acids. The CDR3 DNA is TGTGCCAGCACACCGACAGCGCTCGGGGAGACCCAGTACTTC. Protein: CASTPTALGETQYF.